This passage covers 26 T cell receptor beta chains from one sample sequenced in a study of T cells after yellow fever vaccination. TCRdb reprocessed the 5' RACE reads with MiXCR, giving one entry per CDR3 protein. The sample has 250,000 to 350,000 distinct CDR3 sequences, roughly 6.8% seen once. This material consisted of PBMCs, taken roughly 45 days after the first yellow fever vaccination. These receptors originate from a man aged 18 to 30 who received the YFV17D yellow fever vaccine.

This clonotype was recorded a few times. The gene calls are TRBV6-1 and TRBJ1-5; TRBD1 aligns across 7 bases. CDR3 size: 17 residues. V shed 8 bases and J 2 bases; nucleotides not matched to a gene: 15. CDR1 and CDR2 (germline): MNHNS, SASEGT. The CDR3 DNA follows: TGTGCCAGCCGAAGGAGGAGGGGGCCCTCGGGCAATCAGCCCCAGCATTTT. Residues: CASRRRRGPSGNQPQHF.

The CDR3 DNA reads as TGTGCCAGCAGCCAAATCGGAGGGGGAGGCTATAATTCACCCCTCCACTTT. The encoded protein is CASSQIGGGGYNSPLHF. This chain links TRBV3-1 with TRBJ1-6, with a possible D match to TRBD1 (6 bases). Germline values: CDR1 LGHDT, CDR2 YNNKEL (reference sequence). Trimming removed 2 bases from V and 3 bases from J, with 14 bases in between. The CDR3 length is 17 residues. The full variable domain, with the rest looked up from reference TRBV3-1 and TRBJ1-6, is DTAVSQTPKYLVTQMGNDKSIKCEQNLGHDTMYWYKQDSKKFLKIMFSYNNKELIINETVPNRFSPKSPDKAHLNLHINSLELGDSAVYFCASSQIGGGGYNSPLHFGNGTRLTVT.

Only a few counts were recorded for this clonotype. The chain is built from TRBV5-1 and TRBJ2-7, with 9 positions matching TRBD1. Germline V gene lookup returns CDR1 SGHRS and CDR2 YFSETQ. This CDR3 has 15 residues. V dropped 4 bases and J dropped 4; count of bases not matched to a gene: 9. CDR3: CASSIKGQGQYEQYF. DNA for the CDR3: TGCGCCAGCAGCATCAAGGGACAGGGTCAGTACGAGCAGTACTTC.

This chain links TRBV14 with TRBJ1-1, with unresolved D. V gave up 0 bases and J gave up 8 bases, with 19 bases separating them. CDR1 SGHDN and CDR2 FVKESK come from the germline V gene. The CDR3 length is 16 residues. CDR3 loop: CASSQDQSGARMEAFF. The CDR3 coding sequence is TGTGCCAGCAGCCAAGATCAGTCGGGAGCGAGGATGGAAGCTTTCTTT.

The chain links TRBV10-2 to TRBJ1-5, with a weak D call TRBD1 (6 bases). The CDR3 is made up of 15 amino acids. V was shortened by 6 bases and J by 0 bases, with 12 bases between the two germline ends. The germline CDR1 and CDR2 sequences are WSHSY and SAAADI. In DNA form, the CDR3 reads TGCGCCAGCAGCGCCACAGGGATTAGCAATCAGCCCCAGCATTTT. Protein product: CASSATGISNQPQHF.

A few counts support this clonotype. The chain couples TRBV11-1 to TRBJ1-1; tentative D call: TRBD1 (5 bases). Germline CDR1 SGHAT, CDR2 FQDESV (reference sequence). V dropped 4 bases and J dropped 0 bases, with 21 bases sitting between them. The CDR3 runs 18 residues. The DNA of the CDR3 is TGTGCCAGCAGCTCTGGTCCCGGGACCGATCTTCTGAACACTGAAGCTTTCTTT. Encoded protein: CASSSGPGTDLLNTEAFF.

The chain uses TRBV6-2 or TRBV6-3 and TRBJ2-2; D unresolved. This CDR3 is 15 amino acids long. The V gene's germline CDR1 is MNHEY and CDR2 SVGEGT. V was shortened by 6 bases and J by 3 bases, with 14 bases between the two germline ends. CDR3 amino acids: CASSPGSRDTGELFF. The CDR3 coding sequence is TGTGCCAGCAGCCCCGGGTCTCGGGACACCGGGGAGCTGTTTTTT.

This clonotype came up a few times. The chain combines TRBV10-3 with TRBJ2-3; 10 nucleotides match TRBD1. From germline, CDR1 is ENHRY and CDR2 SYGVKD. J was trimmed by 5 bases and V by 3 bases; bases with no gene match: 5. The CDR3 consists of 15 residues. The CDR3 region is CAISERDRGGDTQYF. The CDR3 nucleotides read TGTGCCATCAGTGAACGGGACAGGGGTGGAGATACGCAGTATTTT.

The table lists this clonotype with many counts. The J gene is TRBJ2-1, the V gene TRBV13, with TRBD2 matching 9 bases. With V trimmed by 4 bases and J by 7 bases, 11 bases remained unmatched. Germline V CDR1 and CDR2: PRHDT, FYEKMQ (reference sequence). The CDR3 loop spans 16 amino acids. CDR3 loop: CASSSTGVAGENEQFF. DNA of the CDR3: TGTGCCAGCAGCTCTACCGGGGTAGCGGGGGAAAATGAGCAGTTCTTC. The entire variable domain, with the rest obtained from reference TRBV13 and TRBJ2-1, is as follows: AAGVIQSPRHLIKEKRETATLKCYPIPRHDTVYWYQQGPGQDPQFLISFYEKMQSDKGSIPDRFSAQQFSDYHSELNMSSLELGDSALYFCASSSTGVAGENEQFFGPGTRLTVL.

The chain recombines TRBV20-1 with TRBJ1-2; unclear D gene. This CDR3 spans 10 amino acids. V lost 5 bases to trimming and J lost 6 bases, with 7 bases between them. In germline, CDR1 is DFQATT, CDR2 SNEGSKA (reference sequence). The CDR3 region is CSARSNGYTF. For the CDR3, the DNA is TGCAGTGCTCGTTCGAATGGCTACACCTTC.

The sample holds a few counts of this clonotype. The junction shows a germline mismatch at one end, possibly a read error. The CDR3 is CASSLGQTEIPF. In DNA form, the CDR3 reads TGTGCCAGCAGCCTAGGACAGACCGAGATACCCTTC. The chain uses TRBV7-9 and TRBJ1-2; perhaps TRBD1 as D (6 bases). Germline CDR1 is SEHNR and CDR2 is FQNEAQ (reference sequence). The CDR3 is made up of 12 amino acids.

The genes are TRBV29-1 and TRBJ2-5; 7 bases line up with TRBD1. The CDR3 consists of 13 residues. V lost 3 bases, J lost 5 bases, and 6 bases stayed unmatched. Germline V CDR1 and CDR2: SQVTM, ANQGSEA. The CDR3 DNA reads as TGCAGCGTTGAGCGAGGGGGCGCCGAGACCCAGTACTTC. This sequence encodes CSVERGGAETQYF.

This clonotype came up a few times. The V gene is TRBV12-3 or TRBV12-4, the J gene TRBJ2-1; the D is unclear. Trimming pared 6 bases from V and 14 bases from J, leaving 14 bases between. This CDR3 is built from 11 residues. The chain's CDR3 is CASRNVVWEFF. In nucleotides, the CDR3 is TGTGCCAGCAGAAACGTAGTATGGGAGTTCTTC.

The chain combines TRBV5-4 with TRBJ2-7, with D unresolved. The CDR3 has 13 amino acids. Looked up from germline, CDR1 is SGHNT and CDR2 is YYREEE (reference sequence). V was clipped by 1 base and J by 7 bases, with 12 bases between them. The CDR3 DNA reads TGTGCCAGCAGCTTGAACCGAGAAAGGGAGCAGTACTTC. It is translated as CASSLNREREQYF.

This clonotype was detected only a few times. The DNA for the CDR3 is TGTGCCAGCAGCTTGACTAGCGGGCCGTTAGATACGCAGTATTTT. Residues: CASSLTSGPLDTQYF. The chain is built from TRBV7-3 and TRBJ2-3, with TRBD2 identical over 10 bases. The CDR3 has 15 amino acids. Germline CDR1 and CDR2: SGHTA and FQGTGA. Unmatched junction bases numbered 5, after V lost 3 bases and J lost 5 bases.

The sample holds a few counts of this clonotype. The rearrangement uses TRBV7-2 and TRBJ2-1, with D perhaps TRBD1 or TRBD2 (6 bases each). Germline V lookup: CDR1 SGHTA, CDR2 FQGNSA. The CDR3 length is 16 residues. Trimming took off 4 bases at V and 7 bases at J, with 20 bases between the two ends. The CDR3 region has the DNA TGTGCCAGCAGCTCCCGAAAGGGGGGTAATTTGAATGAGCAGTTCTTC. This sequence encodes CASSSRKGGNLNEQFF.

The rearrangement uses TRBV24-1 and TRBJ2-7; D gene unclear. This CDR3 is built from 14 residues. V was clipped by 5 bases and J by 0 bases, with 10 bases between them. Germline CDR1 is KGHDR and CDR2 is SFDVKD. The CDR3: CATSVETNSYEQYV. The CDR3 DNA reads TGTGCCACCAGTGTTGAGACAAACTCCTACGAGCAGTACGTC.

This clonotype has ten or more counts. V and J are TRBV12-3 or TRBV12-4 and TRBJ2-7; maybe TRBD1 (6 bases). Trimming cost V 2 bases and J 5 bases, with 13 bases left between them. CDR3 length: 14 residues. In DNA, the CDR3 is TGTGCCAGCAGTTTACAGGGGCAGTCGGACGAGCAGTACTTC. Translation gives CASSLQGQSDEQYF.

This clonotype was counted between two and nine times. The chain recombines TRBV7-8 with TRBJ2-4, with 8 bases identical to TRBD2. CDR3 length: 16 residues. CDR1 and CDR2 from the germline V gene are SGHVS and FQNEAQ. V shed 5 bases, J shed 8 bases, and the junction held 14 bases outside the gene matches. CDR3 in amino acids: CASSETVAGRYDIQYF. The CDR3 nucleotides are TGTGCCAGCAGCGAGACGGTAGCGGGGCGGTATGACATTCAGTACTTC.

The rearrangement uses TRBV18 and TRBJ2-6; a weak D match, TRBD2 (6 bases). The germline V gene encodes CDR1 KGHSH and CDR2 LQKENI. V lost 3 bases and J lost 0, with 15 bases in between. This CDR3 has 18 amino acids. The CDR3: CASSPQAGGTSGANVLTF. CDR3 DNA: TGTGCCAGCTCACCCCAAGCCGGGGGTACCTCTGGGGCCAACGTCCTGACTTTC.

The V call is TRBV30, the J call TRBJ1-3, with a weak D call TRBD1 (5 bases). The CDR3 sequence is 13 residues long. Germline loops: CDR1 GTSNPN, CDR2 SVGIG (reference sequence). With 2 bases removed from V and 1 base from J, the gap between germline ends came to 6 bases. The CDR3 protein is CAWSWGSGNTIYF. The CDR3 coding sequence is TGTGCCTGGAGTTGGGGGTCTGGAAACACCATATATTTT.

The gene calls are TRBV18 and TRBJ1-5; D not resolved. V lost 3 bases and J lost 0, with 15 bases in between. The CDR3 has 17 amino acids. Germline V gene sequence: CDR1 KGHSH, CDR2 LQKENI. The CDR3 DNA reads as TGTGCCAGCTCACCCGGGCGGAGGAGGGATAGCAATCAGCCCCAGCATTTT. It specifies CASSPGRRRDSNQPQHF.

The rearrangement uses TRBV15 and TRBJ1-2, with D possibly matching TRBD1 (6 bases). Germline V gene sequence: CDR1 LNHNV, CDR2 YYDKDF (reference sequence). The CDR3 contains 13 residues. The V end was cut by 2 bases, the J end by 7 bases, with 11 bases between. This chain's CDR3 is CATSRSQGSGYTF. DNA for the CDR3: TGTGCCACCAGCAGATCTCAGGGGTCTGGCTACACCTTC. Looking up the rest from reference TRBV15 and TRBJ1-2 gives the full variable domain: DAMVIQNPRYQVTQFGKPVTLSCSQTLNHNVMYWYQQKSSQAPKLLFHYYDKDFNNEADTPDNFQSRRPNTSFCFLDIRSPGLGDTAMYLCATSRSQGSGYTFGSGTRLTVV.

This clonotype was detected a few times. The J gene is TRBJ2-7, the V gene TRBV13; 7 nucleotides agree with TRBD1. Germline CDR1 and CDR2: PRHDT and FYEKMQ (reference sequence). Trimming at V came to 2 bases and at J to 6 bases, leaving 4 bases not matched to a gene. CDR3 length: 13 residues. CDR3: CASSLSRGSEQYF. In DNA, the CDR3 is TGTGCCAGCAGCTTAAGCAGGGGGAGCGAGCAGTACTTC.

The rearrangement joins TRBV24-1 to TRBJ1-2; 10 bases match TRBD1. Per germline, CDR1 KGHDR and CDR2 SFDVKD. The CDR3 loop spans 16 amino acids. After removal of 3 bases from V and 1 base from J, the junction contained 4 bases not matched to a gene. CDR3 amino acids: CATSDPGQGGNYGYTF. The DNA for the CDR3 is TGTGCCACCAGTGATCCAGGACAGGGGGGTAACTATGGCTACACCTTC.

V gene TRBV7-9 combines with J gene TRBJ2-6; 7 bases fit TRBD1. CDR3 length equals 15 residues. Germline values: CDR1 SEHNR, CDR2 FQNEAQ (reference sequence). V was clipped by 8 bases and J by 4 bases; unmatched bases: 8. The CDR3, as DNA: TGTGCCAGCGGTACACAGGGGTACGGGGCCAACGTCCTGACTTTC. Translating it yields CASGTQGYGANVLTF. Full variable domain (rest looked up from reference TRBV7-9 and TRBJ2-6): DTGVSQNPRHKITKRGQNVTFRCDPISEHNRLYWYRQTLGQGPEFLTYFQNEAQLEKSRLLSDRFSAERPKGSFSTLEIQRTEQGDSAMYLCASGTQGYGANVLTFGAGSRLTVL.